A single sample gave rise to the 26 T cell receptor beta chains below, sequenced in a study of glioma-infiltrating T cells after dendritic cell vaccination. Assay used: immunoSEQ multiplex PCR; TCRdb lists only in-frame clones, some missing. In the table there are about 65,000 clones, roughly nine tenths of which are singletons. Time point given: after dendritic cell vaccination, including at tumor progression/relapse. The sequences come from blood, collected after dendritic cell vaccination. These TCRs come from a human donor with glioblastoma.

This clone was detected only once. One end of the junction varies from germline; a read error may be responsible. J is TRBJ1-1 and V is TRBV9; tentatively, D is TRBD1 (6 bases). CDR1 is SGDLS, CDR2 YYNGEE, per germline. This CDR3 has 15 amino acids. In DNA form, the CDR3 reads TGTGCCAGCAGCGCACAGGGAGGGCTGAACGCTGAAGCTTTCTTT. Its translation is CASSAQGGLNAEAFF.

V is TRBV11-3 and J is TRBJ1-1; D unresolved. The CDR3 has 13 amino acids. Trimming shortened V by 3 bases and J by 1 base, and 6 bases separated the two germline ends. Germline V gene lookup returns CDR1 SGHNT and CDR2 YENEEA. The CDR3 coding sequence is TGTGCCAGCAGCTTTCGGGAGAACACTGAAGCTTTCTTT. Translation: CASSFRENTEAFF.

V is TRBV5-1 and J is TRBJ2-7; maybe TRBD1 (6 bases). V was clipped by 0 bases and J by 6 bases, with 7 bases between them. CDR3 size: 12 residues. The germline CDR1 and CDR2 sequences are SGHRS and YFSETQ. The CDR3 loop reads CASSLGTAEQYF. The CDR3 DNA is TGCGCCAGCAGCTTGGGGACAGCCGAGCAGTACTTC. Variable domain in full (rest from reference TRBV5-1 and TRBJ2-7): KAGVTQTPRYLIKTRGQQVTLSCSPISGHRSVSWYQQTPGQGLQFLFEYFSETQRNKGNFPGRFSGRQFSNSRSEMNVSTLELGDSALYLCASSLGTAEQYFGPGTRLTVT.

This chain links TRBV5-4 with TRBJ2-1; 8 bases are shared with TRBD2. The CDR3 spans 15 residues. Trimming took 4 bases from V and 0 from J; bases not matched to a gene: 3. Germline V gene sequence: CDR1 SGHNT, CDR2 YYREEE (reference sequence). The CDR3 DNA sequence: TGTGCCAGCAGCCCGGGGGGGGGCTCCTACAATGAGCAGTTCTTC. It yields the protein CASSPGGGSYNEQFF.

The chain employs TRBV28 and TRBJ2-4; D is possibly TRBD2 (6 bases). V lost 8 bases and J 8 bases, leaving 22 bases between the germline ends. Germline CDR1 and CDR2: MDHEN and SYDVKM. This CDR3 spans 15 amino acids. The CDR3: CASHERRGGVDIQYF. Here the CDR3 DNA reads TGTGCCAGCCACGAACGGCGGGGAGGAGTGGACATTCAGTACTTC.

CDR3 residues: CASSLNGATNEKLFF. CDR3 nucleotides: TGTGCCAGCTCACTCAACGGTGCAACTAATGAAAAACTGTTTTTT. This chain joins TRBV18 and TRBJ1-4, with D unresolved. The CDR3 totals 15 residues. Trimming removed 4 bases from V and 0 bases from J, with 9 bases in between. CDR1 is KGHSH and CDR2 is LQKENI in the germline V gene.

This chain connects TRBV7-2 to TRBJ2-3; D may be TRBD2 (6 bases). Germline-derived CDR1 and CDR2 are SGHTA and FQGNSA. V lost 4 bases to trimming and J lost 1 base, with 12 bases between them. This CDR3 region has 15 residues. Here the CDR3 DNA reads TGTGCCAGCAGCTCCTCAAGCGGGCGCACAGATACGCAGTATTTT. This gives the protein CASSSSSGRTDTQYF.

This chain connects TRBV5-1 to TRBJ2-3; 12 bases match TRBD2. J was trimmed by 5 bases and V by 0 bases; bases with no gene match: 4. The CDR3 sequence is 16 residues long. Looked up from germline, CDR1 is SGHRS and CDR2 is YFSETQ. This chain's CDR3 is CASSLASGGGVDTQYF. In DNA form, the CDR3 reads TGCGCCAGCAGCTTGGCTAGCGGGGGGGGAGTAGATACGCAGTATTTT.

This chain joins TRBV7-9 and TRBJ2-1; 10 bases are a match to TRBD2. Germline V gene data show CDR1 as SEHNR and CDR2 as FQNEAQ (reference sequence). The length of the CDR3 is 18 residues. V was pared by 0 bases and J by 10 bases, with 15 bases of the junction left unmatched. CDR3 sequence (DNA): TGTGCCAGCAGCTTAGCGTCGAGAGGGCTAGCGGGAGCTCGGGAGCAGTTCTTC. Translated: CASSLASRGLAGAREQFF.

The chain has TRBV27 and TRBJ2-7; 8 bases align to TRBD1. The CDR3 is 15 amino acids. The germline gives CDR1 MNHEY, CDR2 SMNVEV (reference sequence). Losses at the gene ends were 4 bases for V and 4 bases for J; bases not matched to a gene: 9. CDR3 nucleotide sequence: TGTGCCAGCAGTTCAGCCCGGGGACAGGTTTACGAGCAGTACTTC. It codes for CASSSARGQVYEQYF.

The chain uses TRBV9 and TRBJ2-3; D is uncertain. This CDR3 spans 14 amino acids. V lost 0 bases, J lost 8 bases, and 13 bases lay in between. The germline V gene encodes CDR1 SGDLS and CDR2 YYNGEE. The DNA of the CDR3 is TGTGCCAGCAGCGTAGGCGTGGGCCCAGGTACGCAGTATTTT. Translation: CASSVGVGPGTQYF.

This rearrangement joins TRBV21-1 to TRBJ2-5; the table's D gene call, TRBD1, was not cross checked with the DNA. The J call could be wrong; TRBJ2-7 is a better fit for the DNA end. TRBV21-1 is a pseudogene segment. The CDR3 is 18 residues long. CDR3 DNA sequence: TGTGCCAGCAGCGACCAGGGACAGGGGCCCTCGAGCTCCTACGAGCAGTACTTC. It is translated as CASSDQGQGPSSSYEQYF.

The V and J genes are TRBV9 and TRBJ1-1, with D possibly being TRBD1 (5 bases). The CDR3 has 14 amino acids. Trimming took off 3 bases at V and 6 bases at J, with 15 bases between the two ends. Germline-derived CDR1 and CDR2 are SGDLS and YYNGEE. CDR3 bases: TGTGCCAGCAGCGGGCGGGGGGTGAGGGCTGAAGCTTTCTTT. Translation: CASSGRGVRAEAFF.

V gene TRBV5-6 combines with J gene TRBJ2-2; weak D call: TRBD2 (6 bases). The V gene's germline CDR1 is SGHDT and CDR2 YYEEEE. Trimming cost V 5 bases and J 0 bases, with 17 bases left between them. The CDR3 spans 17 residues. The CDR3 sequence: CASRMRYRTTNTGELFF. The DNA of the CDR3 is TGTGCCAGCAGGATGAGGTATAGGACTACGAACACCGGGGAGCTGTTTTTT.

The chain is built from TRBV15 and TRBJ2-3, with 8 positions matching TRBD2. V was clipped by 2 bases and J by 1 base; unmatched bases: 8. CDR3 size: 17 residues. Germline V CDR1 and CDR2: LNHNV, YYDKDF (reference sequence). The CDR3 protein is CATSRLSGSVGTDTQYF. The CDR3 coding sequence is TGTGCCACCAGCAGATTGAGCGGGAGTGTTGGCACAGATACGCAGTATTTT.

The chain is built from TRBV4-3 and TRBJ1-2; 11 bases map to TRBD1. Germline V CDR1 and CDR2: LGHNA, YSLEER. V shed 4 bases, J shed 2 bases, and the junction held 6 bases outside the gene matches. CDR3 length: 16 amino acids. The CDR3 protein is CASSPPGQGANYGYTF. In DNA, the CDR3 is TGCGCCAGCAGCCCCCCCGGACAGGGGGCCAACTATGGCTACACCTTC.

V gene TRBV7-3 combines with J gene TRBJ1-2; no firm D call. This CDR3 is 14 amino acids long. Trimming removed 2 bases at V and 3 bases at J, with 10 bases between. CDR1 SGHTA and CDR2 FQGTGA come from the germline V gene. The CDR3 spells CASSLGGRDYGYTF. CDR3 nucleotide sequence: TGTGCCAGCAGCTTAGGAGGCAGAGACTATGGCTACACCTTC.

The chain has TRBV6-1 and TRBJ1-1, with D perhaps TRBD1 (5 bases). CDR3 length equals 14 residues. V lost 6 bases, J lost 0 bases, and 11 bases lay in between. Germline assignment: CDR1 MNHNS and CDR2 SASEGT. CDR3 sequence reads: CASRAGNMNTEAFF. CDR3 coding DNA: TGTGCCAGCAGGGCAGGGAACATGAACACTGAAGCTTTCTTT.

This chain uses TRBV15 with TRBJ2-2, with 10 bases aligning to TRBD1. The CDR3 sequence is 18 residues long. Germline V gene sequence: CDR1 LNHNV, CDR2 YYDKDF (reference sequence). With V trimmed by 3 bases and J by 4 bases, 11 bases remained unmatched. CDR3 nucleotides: TGTGCCACCAGCAGGCCCTTCAGGGACAGGGGACCCACCGGGGAGCTGTTTTTT. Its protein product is CATSRPFRDRGPTGELFF.

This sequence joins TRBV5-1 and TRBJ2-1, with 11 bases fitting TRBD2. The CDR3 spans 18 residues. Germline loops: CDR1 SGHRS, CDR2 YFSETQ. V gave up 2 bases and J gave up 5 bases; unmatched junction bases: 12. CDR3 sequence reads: CASSLGAGRTSGHNEQFF. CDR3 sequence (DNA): TGCGCCAGCAGCTTAGGGGCAGGTCGGACTAGCGGGCACAATGAGCAGTTCTTC.

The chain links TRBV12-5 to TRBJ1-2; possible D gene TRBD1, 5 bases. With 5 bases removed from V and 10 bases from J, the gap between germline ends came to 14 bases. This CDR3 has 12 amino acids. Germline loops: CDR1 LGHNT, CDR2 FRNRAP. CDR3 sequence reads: CASGDYRKDYTF. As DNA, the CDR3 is TGTGCTAGTGGTGATTACAGGAAGGACTACACCTTC.

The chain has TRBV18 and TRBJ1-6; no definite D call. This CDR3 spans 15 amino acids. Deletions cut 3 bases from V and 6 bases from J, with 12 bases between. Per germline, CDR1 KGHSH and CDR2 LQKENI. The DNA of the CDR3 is TGTGCCAGCTCACCTAACACCCCGGGTAATTCACCCCTCCACTTT. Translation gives CASSPNTPGNSPLHF.

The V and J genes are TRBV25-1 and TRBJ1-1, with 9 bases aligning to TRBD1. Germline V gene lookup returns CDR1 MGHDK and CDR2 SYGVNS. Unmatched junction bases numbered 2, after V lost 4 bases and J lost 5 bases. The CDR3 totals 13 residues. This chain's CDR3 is CASSGQGGTEAFF. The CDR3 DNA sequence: TGTGCCAGCAGTGGACAGGGGGGGACTGAAGCTTTCTTT. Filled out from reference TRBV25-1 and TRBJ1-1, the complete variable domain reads EADIYQTPRYLVIGTGKKITLECSQTMGHDKMYWYQQDPGMELHLIHYSYGVNSTEKGDLSSESTVSRIRTEHFPLTLESARPSHTSQYLCASSGQGGTEAFFGQGTRLTVV.

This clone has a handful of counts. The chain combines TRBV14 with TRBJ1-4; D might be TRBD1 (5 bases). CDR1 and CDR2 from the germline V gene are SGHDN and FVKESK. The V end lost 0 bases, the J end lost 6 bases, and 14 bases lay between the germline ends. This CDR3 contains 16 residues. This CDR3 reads CASSQDMGQGDEKLFF. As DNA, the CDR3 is TGTGCCAGCAGCCAAGATATGGGGCAGGGCGATGAAAAACTGTTTTTT. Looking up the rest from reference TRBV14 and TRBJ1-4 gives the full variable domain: EAGVTQFPSHSVIEKGQTVTLRCDPISGHDNLYWYRRVMGKEIKFLLHFVKESKQDESGMPNNRFLAERTGGTYSTLKVQPAELEDSGVYFCASSQDMGQGDEKLFFGSGTQLSVL.

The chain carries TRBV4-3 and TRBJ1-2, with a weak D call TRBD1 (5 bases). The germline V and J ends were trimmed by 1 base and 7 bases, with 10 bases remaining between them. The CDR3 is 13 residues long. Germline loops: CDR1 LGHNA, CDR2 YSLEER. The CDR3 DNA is TGCGCCAGCAGCCAAGCGCAGGGCTCTGGCTACACCTTC. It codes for CASSQAQGSGYTF.

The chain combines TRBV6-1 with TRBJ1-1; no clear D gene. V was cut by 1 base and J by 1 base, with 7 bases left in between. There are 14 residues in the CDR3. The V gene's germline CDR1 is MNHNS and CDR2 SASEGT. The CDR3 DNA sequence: TGTGCCAGCAGTGAAGTCCCCCAGAACACTGAAGCTTTCTTT. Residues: CASSEVPQNTEAFF.